The 29 T cell receptor beta chains in this list originate from one sample, sequenced in a study of siplizumab effects on memory and regulatory T cells. The assay was immunoSEQ multiplex PCR, and TCRdb's table has in-frame clones only and misses some. The sample carries 57,000 or so clones, 79% recorded once. The sequenced sample consisted of memory CD4+ T cells sorted from blood. The receptors come from a human donor in good health.

The chain is built from TRBV9 and TRBJ1-5, with 8 bases matching TRBD1. The germline V gene has CDR1 SGDLS and CDR2 YYNGEE. The CDR3 consists of 15 residues. The ends lost 0 bases at V and 8 bases at J; junction bases unmatched: 7. The CDR3 region is CASSVDGTGWEPQHF. CDR3 nucleotide sequence: TGTGCCAGCAGCGTAGACGGGACAGGATGGGAGCCCCAGCATTTT.

This CDR3 is CASSPGQGANYGYTF. In DNA, the CDR3 is TGTGCCAGCTCACCAGGACAGGGGGCCAACTATGGCTACACCTTC. The genes are TRBV18 and TRBJ1-2; 11 nucleotides line up with TRBD1. Germline CDR1 KGHSH, CDR2 LQKENI. J was trimmed by 2 bases and V by 2 bases; bases with no gene match: 1. There are 15 residues in the CDR3. The full variable domain, its missing parts supplied by reference TRBV18 and TRBJ1-2, is NAGVMQNPRHLVRRRGQEARLRCSPMKGHSHVYWYRQLPEEGLKFMVYLQKENIIDESGMPKERFSAEFPKEGPSILRIQQVVRGDSAAYFCASSPGQGANYGYTFGSGTRLTVV.

The chain links TRBV7-3 to TRBJ2-7, with D possibly TRBD2 on 6 matching bases. The CDR3 length is 15 residues. Germline CDR1 and CDR2: SGHTA and FQGTGA. V was shortened by 9 bases and J by 0 bases, with 18 bases between the two germline ends. CDR3 DNA sequence: TGTGCCAGTTCCCAAGGAGGGGCGAGCTCCTACGAGCAGTACTTC. Amino acid sequence: CASSQGGASSYEQYF.

The rearrangement links TRBV30 to TRBJ1-5; D call uncertain. This CDR3 has 15 residues. V was shortened by 2 bases and J by 1 base, with 12 bases between the two germline ends. Germline CDR1 GTSNPN, CDR2 SVGIG (reference sequence). The CDR3 DNA is TGTGCCTGGAGTCCGTGGGGTAAGAGCAATCAGCCCCAGCATTTT. It yields the protein CAWSPWGKSNQPQHF.

The chain couples TRBV5-1 to TRBJ2-1; no reliable D call. With 2 bases removed from V and 12 bases from J, the gap between germline ends came to 21 bases. This CDR3 is 15 amino acids long. Germline values: CDR1 SGHRS, CDR2 YFSETQ. The CDR3 DNA reads TGCGCCAGCAGCTTAACTACCCCGGACGGCAGTGGGCAGTTCTTC. It specifies CASSLTTPDGSGQFF.

This clone came up once. The chain uses TRBV18 and TRBJ1-3; TRBD1 is a possible D gene (6 bases). The CDR3 totals 20 residues. CDR1 KGHSH and CDR2 LQKENI come from the germline V gene. Trimming removed 3 bases from V and 0 bases from J, with 24 bases in between. The CDR3 here is CASSPKGHKQGQISGNTIYF. DNA of the CDR3: TGTGCCAGCTCACCCAAAGGACATAAACAGGGCCAAATCTCTGGAAACACCATATATTTT.

The V call is TRBV18, the J call TRBJ1-2; 7 nucleotides align to TRBD1. The trim removed 4 bases at V and 4 bases at J, leaving 6 bases unmatched. CDR3 size: 14 residues. Germline V gene lookup returns CDR1 KGHSH and CDR2 LQKENI. The CDR3: CASSQGTDLYGYTF. In DNA form, the CDR3 reads TGTGCCAGCTCACAAGGGACAGACCTCTATGGCTACACCTTC.

The V call is TRBV5-1, the J call TRBJ2-5, with 7 bases matching TRBD1. CDR3 length: 14 amino acids. J gave up 5 bases and V 4 bases, and 8 bases lay outside the gene matches. Germline V CDR1 and CDR2: SGHRS, YFSETQ. The CDR3 reads CASSPRTGEETQYF. The DNA of the CDR3 is TGCGCCAGCAGCCCAAGGACAGGAGAGGAGACCCAGTACTTC.

The V and J genes are TRBV5-1 and TRBJ2-5; 10 bases map to TRBD2. Per germline, CDR1 SGHRS and CDR2 YFSETQ. This CDR3 region has 15 residues. Trimming at V came to 4 bases and at J to 1 base, leaving 4 bases not matched to a gene. The CDR3 spells CASSPGTSAQETQYF. In nucleotides, the CDR3 is TGCGCCAGCAGCCCCGGGACTAGCGCCCAAGAGACCCAGTACTTC.

This clone was seen just once. The CDR3 DNA follows: TGTGCCAGCAGCCAAGCCTTCAGGGAACACACTGAAGCTTTCTTT. Amino acids: CASSQAFREHTEAFF. The chain couples TRBV5-4 to TRBJ1-1, with D maybe TRBD1 (5 bases). V was trimmed by 4 bases and J by 3 bases, leaving 16 bases between them. The CDR3 is 15 residues long. Germline lookup yields CDR1 SGHNT and CDR2 YYREEE (reference sequence).

The chain's CDR3 is CASSEYGTKGNTIYF. In DNA form, the CDR3 reads TGTGCCAGCAGTGAATATGGGACGAAAGGAAACACCATATATTTT. V and J are TRBV6-1 and TRBJ1-3, with D possibly matching TRBD1 (5 bases). The CDR3 extends over 15 amino acids. Germline CDR1 and CDR2: MNHNS and SASEGT. Between the trimmed V and J ends, which lost 2 bases and 4 bases, there was a span of 12 bases.

The rearrangement joins TRBV6-5 to TRBJ2-5, with 9 positions matching TRBD2. The CDR3 extends over 14 amino acids. The germline V gene encodes CDR1 MNHEY and CDR2 SVGAGI. The V gene end was trimmed by 0 bases and the J gene end by 5 bases; junction bases not matched to a gene: 1. DNA of the CDR3: TGTGCCAGCAGTTACTCCCTAGCGGGGGAGACCCAGTACTTC. As protein: CASSYSLAGETQYF.

The chain recombines TRBV19 with TRBJ1-5, with 7 bases lining up with TRBD1. CDR3 length: 14 amino acids. Germline V CDR1 and CDR2: LNHDA, SQIVND (reference sequence). Trimming took 7 bases from V and 4 from J; bases not matched to a gene: 7. The CDR3 sequence: CASNLGQPNQPQHF. The CDR3 coding sequence is TGTGCCAGTAACTTGGGACAGCCTAATCAGCCCCAGCATTTT.

The rearrangement links TRBV6-6 to TRBJ1-2, with D uncertain. Per germline, CDR1 MNHNY and CDR2 SVGAGI (reference sequence). The CDR3 extends over 11 amino acids. V gave up 3 bases and J gave up 7 bases, with 6 bases separating them. CDR3 amino acids: CASSYDGGYTF. CDR3 sequence (DNA): TGTGCCAGCAGTTATGATGGTGGCTACACCTTC.

This clone has just one count. CDR3 sequence: CASHRDEKLFF. CDR3 nucleotide sequence: TGTGCCAGTCACCGTGATGAAAAACTGTTTTTT. The chain combines TRBV19 with TRBJ1-4, with D hard to call. With 8 bases removed from V and 6 bases from J, the gap between germline ends came to 7 bases. The CDR3 has 11 amino acids. Germline CDR1 is LNHDA and CDR2 is SQIVND (reference sequence).

This clone has only one observation. This sample includes further DNA sequences coding for the same CDR3. The CDR3 loop reads CASSQSLPGRTATNEKLFF. DNA of the CDR3: TGCGCCAGCAGCCAATCTCTACCGGGACGGACGGCAACTAATGAAAAACTGTTTTTT. The chain has TRBV4-3 and TRBJ1-4; a possible D gene is TRBD1 (5 bases). CDR1 is LGHNA, CDR2 YSLEER, per germline. CDR3 length equals 19 residues. The V end was cut by 2 bases, the J end by 0 bases, with 19 bases between.

This chain connects TRBV11-2 to TRBJ1-1, with D perhaps TRBD1 (6 bases). The CDR3 has 15 amino acids. The germline CDR1 and CDR2 sequences are SGHAT and FQNNGV. Between the trimmed V and J ends, which lost 5 bases and 8 bases, there was a span of 21 bases. This CDR3 is CASSPWTVQVSEAFF. The DNA of the CDR3 is TGTGCCAGCAGCCCTTGGACAGTTCAGGTTAGCGAAGCTTTCTTT.

This CDR3 is CASSPGLGSGEQYF. The CDR3, as DNA: TGTGCCAGCTCACCGGGACTAGGATCTGGTGAGCAGTACTTC. The rearrangement uses TRBV18 and TRBJ2-7, with 8 bases that match TRBD2. The CDR3 is 14 amino acids. After removal of 3 bases from V and 7 bases from J, the junction contained 8 bases not matched to a gene. Germline V CDR1 and CDR2: KGHSH, LQKENI. The complete variable domain, with remaining parts taken from reference TRBV18 and TRBJ2-7, reads NAGVMQNPRHLVRRRGQEARLRCSPMKGHSHVYWYRQLPEEGLKFMVYLQKENIIDESGMPKERFSAEFPKEGPSILRIQQVVRGDSAAYFCASSPGLGSGEQYFGPGTRLTVT.

This chain links TRBV29-1 with TRBJ2-3; D unresolved. The CDR3 is made up of 14 amino acids. Germline loops: CDR1 SQVTM, CDR2 ANQGSEA. The V end lost 3 bases, the J end lost 1 base, and 11 bases lay between the germline ends. The CDR3 DNA is TGCAGCGTTGACCAGGCAAGGGGCACAGATACGCAGTATTTT. It encodes CSVDQARGTDTQYF.

This chain joins TRBV5-6 and TRBJ1-5; D might be TRBD1 (5 bases). Between the trimmed V and J ends, which lost 0 bases and 7 bases, there was a span of 14 bases. Germline assignment: CDR1 SGHDT and CDR2 YYEEEE. The length of the CDR3 is 15 residues. Written as DNA, the CDR3 is TGTGCCAGCAGCTTGGGGGGCGGCAGGGCCCAGCCCCAGCATTTT. It codes for CASSLGGGRAQPQHF.

This sequence joins TRBV9 and TRBJ1-2, with a weak D call TRBD1 (5 bases). Germline assignment: CDR1 SGDLS and CDR2 YYNGEE. This CDR3 spans 14 amino acids. Deletions cut 2 bases from V and 4 bases from J, with 12 bases between. Written as DNA, the CDR3 is TGTGCCAGCAGCGTGATGGAGGGGCCCTATGGCTACACCTTC. It encodes CASSVMEGPYGYTF.

The rearrangement joins TRBV5-1 to TRBJ2-2; 7 positions agree with TRBD2. The CDR3 length is 15 residues. The V gene end was trimmed by 7 bases and the J gene end by 1 base; junction bases not matched to a gene: 7. Germline V CDR1 and CDR2: SGHRS, YFSETQ. The CDR3 loop is CASQGEGLNTGELFF. In DNA, the CDR3 is TGCGCCAGCCAAGGGGAGGGATTGAACACCGGGGAGCTGTTTTTT.

This clone was detected only once. The same CDR3 can be traced to other DNA sequences in this sample. The rearrangement links TRBV11-3 to TRBJ2-5; D is uncertain. The germline V gene encodes CDR1 SGHNT and CDR2 YENEEA. V lost 1 base and J lost 1, with 4 bases in between. The CDR3 consists of 13 residues. The CDR3, as DNA: TGTGCCAGCAGCTTAGGCGTCCAAGAGACCCAGTACTTC. It is translated as CASSLGVQETQYF.

The J gene is TRBJ1-4, the V gene TRBV14, with 7 nucleotides matching TRBD1. Germline-derived CDR1 and CDR2 are SGHDN and FVKESK. V was pared by 4 bases and J by 7 bases, with 9 bases of the junction left unmatched. This CDR3 contains 15 residues. CDR3 in amino acids: CASSRRTGLTEKLFF. DNA for the CDR3: TGTGCCAGCAGCCGACGGACAGGTTTGACTGAAAAACTGTTTTTT.

This clone was counted between two and nine times. The rearrangement links TRBV7-3 to TRBJ2-3; the D is unclear. The CDR3 runs to 13 residues. The V gene's germline CDR1 is SGHTA and CDR2 FQGTGA. The ends were cut back, 2 bases at V and 0 bases at J, with 3 bases in the middle. The CDR3 DNA reads TGTGCCAGCAGCTTATCCAGCACAGATACGCAGTATTTT. It is translated as CASSLSSTDTQYF.

V gene TRBV5-5 combines with J gene TRBJ1-5; weak D call: TRBD1 (6 bases). The CDR3 covers 14 residues. Trimming removed 2 bases at V and 4 bases at J, with 10 bases between. From germline, CDR1 is SGHKS and CDR2 YYEKEE (reference sequence). The CDR3: CASSLQGGNQPQHF. CDR3 in DNA: TGTGCCAGCAGCTTACAGGGAGGGAATCAGCCCCAGCATTTT.

This clone has a handful of counts. V usage is TRBV30 and J usage is TRBJ1-5; D may be TRBD1 (5 bases). CDR3 size: 15 residues. V lost 4 bases, J lost 11 bases, and 24 bases lay in between. Germline V gene sequence: CDR1 GTSNPN, CDR2 SVGIG (reference sequence). The CDR3 coding sequence is TGTGCCTGGAACCCTTCCCGGGACGGCCGGGGAGCCCAGCATTTT. It specifies CAWNPSRDGRGAQHF. Supplemented by reference TRBV30 and TRBJ1-5, the full variable domain reads SQTIHQWPATLVQPVGSPLSLECTVEGTSNPNLYWYRQAAGRGLQLLFYSVGIGQISSEVPQNLSASRPQDRQFILSSKKLLLSDSGFYLCAWNPSRDGRGAQHFGDGTRLSIL.

This chain joins TRBV18 and TRBJ2-7; 8 bases agree with TRBD1. This CDR3 contains 15 residues. From germline, CDR1 is KGHSH and CDR2 LQKENI. V trimming: 2 bases; J trimming: 1 base; junction bases outside the gene matches: 4. DNA for the CDR3: TGTGCCAGCTCACCAGGACAGGGTTCGTCCTACGAGCAGTACTTC. Protein product: CASSPGQGSSYEQYF.

The V and J genes are TRBV5-1 and TRBJ1-2; the D gene is possibly TRBD1 (6 bases). The germline gives CDR1 SGHRS, CDR2 YFSETQ. V was clipped by 7 bases and J by 2 bases, with 9 bases between them. The CDR3 spans 12 residues. The CDR3 spells CASADRNYGYTF. The CDR3 DNA reads as TGCGCCAGCGCCGACAGGAACTATGGCTACACCTTC.